This T cell receptor (beta chain) appears in the sequencing data of a study of cytomegalovirus exposure and HLA in healthy donors. Study results and limitations: An assumption of roughly uniform sequencing depth across donors underlay the presence/absence analyses. The study had only CMV serostatus as immune exposure information.

In regard to this clone: Its antigen is not identified.

PCR primers comprised 60 Vbeta and 13 Jbeta primers. Sequenced by immunoSEQ multiplex PCR; TCRdb stores in-frame clones only, minus some. Here the sample spans about 92,000 clones, about 84% being singletons. The CDR3 loop spans 15 amino acids. CDR1 SGHRS and CDR2 YFSETQ come from the germline V gene. V gave up 0 bases and J gave up 5 bases, with 14 bases separating them. The sequence was collected from a girl aged 2-10 years in good health and CMV-seropositive. What was sequenced was PBMCs. J is TRBJ2-5 and V is TRBV5-1, with a tentative D call TRBD2 (6 bases). Written as DNA, the CDR3 is TGCGCCAGCAGCTTGGTTGCGGGAAGCCGTGAGACCCAGTACTTC. As protein: CASSLVAGSRETQYF.